The 26 T cell receptor beta chains reported below all come from one sample, sequenced in a study of blood T cell repertoires in COVID-19. The assay was immunoSEQ multiplex PCR, and TCRdb's table has in-frame clones only and misses some. The sample lists just over 300,000 clones; roughly 91% were seen once. The sequencing sample was made of peripheral blood. These receptor sequences come from a woman aged 25-40 years with COVID-19, enrolled during active disease.

The chain has TRBV11-2 and TRBJ2-2; maybe TRBD1 (5 bases). The CDR3 covers 17 residues. V was pared by 5 bases and J by 4 bases, with 20 bases between. CDR1 and CDR2 (germline): SGHAT, FQNNGV. CDR3 DNA sequence: TGTGCCAGCAGCCCAACCCCAACCGGCAGGGCCACCGGGGAGCTGTTTTTT. This encodes CASSPTPTGRATGELFF.

The gene calls are TRBV10-2 and TRBJ1-5; the D gene is possibly TRBD1 (5 bases). CDR1 and CDR2 from the germline V gene are WSHSY and SAAADI. V dropped 7 bases and J dropped 14 bases, with 15 bases sitting between them. The CDR3 is 11 amino acids. The CDR3 bases are TGCGCCAGCATGGGCGGGGGAACAAAGCATTTT. As protein: CASMGGGTKHF.

This CDR3 is CASSHMVGGNEQFF. The DNA for the CDR3 is TGTGCCAGCAGCCACATGGTAGGCGGGAATGAGCAGTTCTTC. This chain connects TRBV14 to TRBJ2-1; weak D call: TRBD2 (5 bases). Germline values: CDR1 SGHDN, CDR2 FVKESK. The CDR3 totals 14 residues. Trimming left V 3 bases short and J 7 bases short, with 13 bases between.

The rearrangement joins TRBV18 to TRBJ1-4; a weak D match, TRBD1 (6 bases). The V end lost 1 base, the J end lost 8 bases, and 14 bases lay between the germline ends. CDR3 size: 15 residues. CDR1 and CDR2 from the germline V gene are KGHSH and LQKENI. The CDR3 is CASSPRVQGSEKLFF. Written as DNA, the CDR3 is TGTGCCAGCTCACCACGGGTACAGGGTTCGGAAAAACTGTTTTTT.

This clone appeared a single time. The chain links TRBV7-9 to TRBJ1-1, with TRBD1 as a possible D gene (6 bases). Trimming removed 5 bases from V and 2 bases from J, with 12 bases in between. The CDR3 is 14 amino acids. The V gene's germline CDR1 is SEHNR and CDR2 FQNEAQ (reference sequence). This chain's CDR3 is CASSPPGGNTEAFF. The CDR3 DNA sequence: TGTGCCAGCAGCCCGCCTGGGGGCAACACTGAAGCTTTCTTT.

This chain joins TRBV5-3 and TRBJ2-5, with D uncertain. TRBV5-3 is classed as an ORF, of uncertain function. The CDR3 contains 14 residues. V gave up 5 bases and J gave up 5 bases, with 16 bases separating them. The CDR3 nucleotides are TGTGCCAGAAGGGGCTGGTTAGGTGGCGAGACCCAGTACTTC. Encoded protein: CARRGWLGGETQYF.

The chain employs TRBV2 and TRBJ2-5; D gene unclear. Trimming left V 3 bases short and J 0 bases short, with 8 bases between. From germline, CDR1 is SNHLY and CDR2 FYNNEI. The CDR3 extends over 14 amino acids. The CDR3 loop reads CASSDNRDQETQYF. For the CDR3, the DNA is TGTGCCAGCAGTGACAATCGGGACCAAGAGACCCAGTACTTC.

This rearrangement joins TRBV7-9 to TRBJ1-5; 8 nucleotides match TRBD1. J gave up 4 bases and V 6 bases, and 5 bases lay outside the gene matches. The CDR3 is 14 amino acids. The germline V gene has CDR1 SEHNR and CDR2 FQNEAQ (reference sequence). The CDR3 nucleotides read TGTGCCAGCAGTTCCGGGACAGGAAATCAGCCCCAGCATTTT. Protein product: CASSSGTGNQPQHF. Variable domain in full (rest from reference TRBV7-9 and TRBJ1-5): DTGVSQNPRHKITKRGQNVTFRCDPISEHNRLYWYRQTLGQGPEFLTYFQNEAQLEKSRLLSDRFSAERPKGSFSTLEIQRTEQGDSAMYLCASSSGTGNQPQHFGDGTRLSIL.

In DNA form, the CDR3 reads TGTGCCAGCTCACCTCCTCACAGGGAAAACTCACCCCTCCACTTT. Its protein product is CASSPPHRENSPLHF. The chain is built from TRBV18 and TRBJ1-6, with D perhaps matching TRBD1 (6 bases). The CDR3 runs 15 residues. CDR1 KGHSH and CDR2 LQKENI come from the germline V gene. V lost 3 bases and J lost 10, with 16 bases in between.

This sequence joins TRBV25-1 and TRBJ1-2; 8 bases align to TRBD1. V was clipped by 7 bases and J by 4 bases; unmatched bases: 11. Germline V gene lookup returns CDR1 MGHDK and CDR2 SYGVNS. The CDR3 consists of 15 residues. CDR3 bases: TGTGCCAGCACTGATGATGGGACAGGTATCTATGGCTACACCTTC. Amino acid sequence: CASTDDGTGIYGYTF.

The chain combines TRBV20-1 with TRBJ2-7; weak D call: TRBD2 (6 bases). V was pared by 1 base and J by 6 bases, with 7 bases between. Germline V gene lookup returns CDR1 DFQATT and CDR2 SNEGSKA (reference sequence). The CDR3 has 11 residues. This CDR3 reads CSARVGGEQYV. CDR3 nucleotide sequence: TGCAGTGCTAGAGTCGGGGGCGAGCAGTACGTC.

The chain is built from TRBV15 and TRBJ1-3; 7 positions agree with TRBD1. The V and J ends lost 5 bases and 3 bases, in that order; junction bases with no gene match: 4. CDR3 length equals 14 residues. Looked up from germline, CDR1 is LNHNV and CDR2 is YYDKDF (reference sequence). The CDR3 spells CATSEQGLGNTIYF. DNA of the CDR3: TGTGCCACCAGCGAACAGGGGCTTGGAAACACCATATATTTT.

The chain uses TRBV19 and TRBJ1-4, with D possibly being TRBD1 (5 bases). Germline assignment: CDR1 LNHDA and CDR2 SQIVND (reference sequence). Trimming took off 5 bases at V and 3 bases at J, with 10 bases between the two ends. CDR3 size: 14 residues. The CDR3 DNA is TGTGCCAGTAGTTACGACAGCTCTAATGAAAAACTGTTTTTT. As protein: CASSYDSSNEKLFF.

The genes are TRBV6-1 and TRBJ2-5; 11 nucleotides align to TRBD2. Per germline, CDR1 MNHNS and CDR2 SASEGT. The CDR3 has 14 residues. V lost 6 bases and J lost 5; bases outside the gene matches: 5. The DNA of the CDR3 is TGTGCCAGCAGGGGCTGGACTAGCGGGGAGACCCAGTACTTC. Translating it yields CASRGWTSGETQYF.

The V and J genes are TRBV7-9 and TRBJ2-3; D is perhaps TRBD1 (5 bases). Germline CDR1 SEHNR, CDR2 FQNEAQ (reference sequence). The CDR3 runs to 13 residues. V lost 5 bases and J 6 bases, leaving 12 bases between the germline ends. CDR3: CASSPGAADTQYF. The CDR3 DNA reads as TGTGCCAGCAGCCCTGGGGCGGCGGATACGCAGTATTTT.

This clone has a handful of counts. The J gene is TRBJ2-7, the V gene TRBV6-5; weak D call: TRBD1 (5 bases). The CDR3 extends over 13 amino acids. The V end lost 0 bases, the J end lost 3 bases, and 6 bases lay between the germline ends. The germline CDR1 and CDR2 sequences are MNHEY and SVGAGI. CDR3 nucleotides: TGTGCCAGCAGTTACTCGACAGACTACGAGCAGTACTTC. Amino acids: CASSYSTDYEQYF.

This chain links TRBV5-1 with TRBJ2-5, with a weak D call TRBD2 (7 bases). The ends were cut back, 7 bases at V and 5 bases at J, with 21 bases in the middle. Looked up from germline, CDR1 is SGHRS and CDR2 is YFSETQ. The CDR3 is made up of 15 amino acids. The CDR3 DNA reads as TGCGCCAGCCACCCTTTGGGGGGGGGCCGTGAGACCCAGTACTTC. Protein: CASHPLGGGRETQYF.

This chain uses TRBV27 with TRBJ1-5; a weak D match, TRBD1 (5 bases). The CDR3 consists of 13 residues. In germline, CDR1 is MNHEY, CDR2 SMNVEV (reference sequence). Trimming pared 5 bases from V and 3 bases from J, leaving 8 bases between. DNA of the CDR3: TGTGCCAGCAGTGGCGGACACAATCAGCCCCAGCATTTT. The encoded protein is CASSGGHNQPQHF.

The J gene is TRBJ2-2, the V gene TRBV30; 12 positions match TRBD2. The V gene end was trimmed by 7 bases and the J gene end by 6 bases; junction bases not matched to a gene: 6. CDR1 is GTSNPN, CDR2 SVGIG, per germline (reference sequence). The CDR3 length is 14 residues. CDR3: CASPSGGAAGELFF. CDR3 sequence (DNA): TGTGCCTCACCTAGCGGGGGGGCGGCCGGGGAGCTGTTTTTT.

The chain carries TRBV15 and TRBJ2-2; 7 bases are shared with TRBD1. Trimming took 3 bases from V and 4 from J; bases not matched to a gene: 5. The CDR3 spans 15 residues. The germline gives CDR1 LNHNV, CDR2 YYDKDF (reference sequence). The CDR3 loop reads CATSSWDSPTGELFF. As DNA, the CDR3 is TGTGCCACCAGCAGTTGGGACAGTCCCACCGGGGAGCTGTTTTTT.

A single count supports this clone. V and J are TRBV4-1 and TRBJ1-2, with 8 bases identical to TRBD1. The length of the CDR3 is 17 residues. Germline trimming cut 1 base from V and 5 bases from J; bases unmatched to any gene: 12. Germline values: CDR1 MGHRA, CDR2 YSYEKL. Written as DNA, the CDR3 is TGCGCCAGCAGCCAAGCTGGGGACAGGTTGGTTTGGTATGGCTACACCTTC. Translation gives CASSQAGDRLVWYGYTF.

The chain recombines TRBV12-5 with TRBJ1-6; D uncertain. Germline V gene lookup returns CDR1 LGHNT and CDR2 FRNRAP. Trimming removed 2 bases at V and 8 bases at J, with 7 bases between. The CDR3 spans 13 residues. The CDR3 sequence: CASGLSFHSPLHF. The DNA of the CDR3 is TGTGCTAGTGGTTTGTCCTTCCATTCACCCCTCCACTTT.

The CDR3, as DNA: TGTGCCAGCAGCCCAGGACAGGGACGGGGCTATGGCTACACCTTC. As protein: CASSPGQGRGYGYTF. This sequence joins TRBV7-2 and TRBJ1-2, with 8 bases that match TRBD1. The CDR3 extends over 15 amino acids. V lost 5 bases, J lost 4 bases, and 9 bases stayed unmatched. The V gene's germline CDR1 is SGHTA and CDR2 FQGNSA.

This chain joins TRBV4-2 and TRBJ2-3; 8 bases line up with TRBD1. CDR1 is LGHNA, CDR2 YNFKEQ, per germline. Trimming took 1 base from V and 0 from J; bases not matched to a gene: 3. This CDR3 spans 16 amino acids. In DNA form, the CDR3 reads TGTGCCAGCAGCCAAGGTTACAGGGGGAGCACAGATACGCAGTATTTT. This sequence encodes CASSQGYRGSTDTQYF.

The rearrangement joins TRBV28 to TRBJ1-5; D is unresolved. The CDR3 consists of 15 residues. The V end was cut by 0 bases, the J end by 3 bases, with 9 bases between. The V gene's germline CDR1 is MDHEN and CDR2 SYDVKM. DNA for the CDR3: TGTGCCAGCAGTTTATGGTATCAGTTCAATCAGCCCCAGCATTTT. Its translation: CASSLWYQFNQPQHF.

This chain joins TRBV20-1 and TRBJ2-3; tentative D call: TRBD1 (5 bases). Germline-derived CDR1 and CDR2 are DFQATT and SNEGSKA (reference sequence). V was clipped by 3 bases and J by 7 bases, with 17 bases between them. This CDR3 is 14 amino acids long. The CDR3 coding sequence is TGCAGTGCTAGTCTCAGGGCAAGAGGATATACGCAGTATTTT. It is translated as CSASLRARGYTQYF.